The 2 T cell receptor beta chains in this list originate from one sample, sequenced in a study of control samples from healthy donors and cancer patients (dated by TCRdb to about 2020). Library method: the immunoSEQ multiplex PCR assay. In its TCRdb copy, this immuneACCESS table keeps in-frame sequences only and misses some clones. Where compared with another copy, unresolved V genes explain less than half of these, and the others have no known cause. The sample table contains roughly 130,000 clones; only one count was recorded for about 93% of them. The ten biggest clones cover around 2.5% of the sample. The sequenced sample was blood. These receptors all stem from a man in his late teens or twenties in good health.

This clone was observed at least ten times. V gene TRBV3-1 (or the pseudogene TRBV3-2) combines with J gene TRBJ1-1, with no clear D. Trimming took 1 base from V and 5 from J, leaving 8 bases between them. The CDR3 runs to 13 residues. CDR1 is LGHDT and CDR2 is YNNKEL in the germline V gene (reference sequence). The CDR3 is CASSQGRATEAFF. The CDR3, as DNA: TGTGCCAGCAGCCAAGGAAGGGCGACTGAAGCTTTCTTT.

The chain is built from TRBV19 and TRBJ2-1, with 8 bases matching TRBD1. CDR1 and CDR2 from the germline V gene are LNHDA and SQIVND (reference sequence). The CDR3 totals 14 residues. V was pared by 5 bases and J by 5 bases, with 5 bases of the junction left unmatched. The CDR3 spells CASSSGQVNNEQFF. Written as DNA, the CDR3 is TGTGCCAGTAGTTCGGGACAGGTTAACAATGAGCAGTTCTTC. Using reference TRBV19 and TRBJ2-1 for the parts outside the CDR3, the full variable domain is DGGITQSPKYLFRKEGQNVTLSCEQNLNHDAMYWYRQDPGQGLRLIYYSQIVNDFQKGDIAEGYSVSREKKESFPLTVTSAQKNPTAFYLCASSSGQVNNEQFFGPGTRLTVL.